What follows describes a single T cell receptor (beta chain). Antigen specificity is unknown. V was clipped by 1 base and J by 4 bases, with 8 bases between them. Germline values: CDR1 LNHDA, CDR2 SQIVND (reference sequence). The CDR3 has 14 amino acids. The data belong to a study of T cell responses to AZD1222 COVID-19 vaccine. Study conclusions and caveats: CD4 TCRs covered the whole spike, strongest at regions 160-218 and 743-854. There were mostly white British donors and more females than males, and clonal diversity was possibly underestimated.

Generated by immunoSEQ multiplex PCR, the TCRdb table keeps only in-frame clones and is missing some. This table has 75,000 to 90,000 clones, around 93% appearing once. Specimen: peripheral blood, collected 28 days after the second AZD1222 dose. The receptor was isolated from an adult who received the AZD1222 COVID-19 vaccine. The V call is TRBV19, the J call TRBJ1-5; D is ambiguous. CDR3 sequence reads: CASSIGLTNQPQHF. For the CDR3, the DNA is TGTGCCAGTAGTATAGGGCTGACTAATCAGCCCCAGCATTTT.